This is a list of T cell receptor beta chains from one sample in a study of cytomegalovirus exposure and HLA in healthy donors. The protocol was immunoSEQ multiplex PCR, while the TCRdb copy is restricted to in-frame clones and leaves out a portion. The repertoire has under 150,000 clones, about 72% of them found once; the top ten carry approximately 2%. The sample was PBMCs. The receptors originated from a man between 35 and 55 years old in good health and CMV-seronegative. Each CDR3 is given with its conserved first and last residue.

v_call: TRBV25-1; cdr3_aa: CASSVPAQGNPFGETQYF
v_call: TRBV19; cdr3_aa: CASRDSWGQTETQYF
v_call: TRBV29-1; cdr3_aa: CSVYTGQGRGYTF
v_call: TRBV27; cdr3_aa: CASSLLGSGANVLTF
v_call: TRBV12-5; cdr3_aa: CASGLFRQGGLNTEAFF
v_call: TRBV5-1; cdr3_aa: CASSLDSGGGEKLFF
v_call: TRBV18; cdr3_aa: CASSPYSLMNTEAFF
v_call: TRBV7-9; cdr3_aa: CASSLTGGAPITEAFF
v_call: TRBV19; cdr3_aa: CASSPQGDLSYEQYF
v_call: TRBV18; cdr3_aa: CASSPKGSGRTVSNEQFF
v_call: TRBV6-1; cdr3_aa: CASSGYTGESTDTQYF
v_call: TRBV6-6; cdr3_aa: CASSYAGGEKLFF
v_call: TRBV5-6; cdr3_aa: CASSLDLGAAETQYF
v_call: TRBV5-1; cdr3_aa: CASSQQGGNQPQHF
v_call: TRBV7-8; cdr3_aa: CASSWSSGQGETGELFF
v_call: TRBV5-1; cdr3_aa: CASSLGGGGNSPLHF
v_call: TRBV11-2; cdr3_aa: CASSSTGIAGSDTQYF
v_call: TRBV7-2; cdr3_aa: CASSLDSRNTEAFF
v_call: TRBV28; cdr3_aa: CASSLLGGADGTDTQYF
v_call: TRBV27; cdr3_aa: CASSSGGRYTF
v_call: TRBV5-4; cdr3_aa: CASSLDRYNEQFF
v_call: TRBV29-1; cdr3_aa: CSVGRTGGNYGYTF
v_call: TRBV27; cdr3_aa: CASSPRTGGYEQYF
v_call: TRBV5-1; cdr3_aa: CASSPTGVMNTEAFF
v_call: TRBV28; cdr3_aa: CASSSGQDGYTF
v_call: TRBV7-2; cdr3_aa: CASSPLRGAGTQYF
v_call: TRBV5-1; cdr3_aa: CASSLAGRGGEQYF
v_call: TRBV30; cdr3_aa: CAWNKGQLDEKLFF
v_call: TRBV5-4; cdr3_aa: CASSLGQYNSPLHF
v_call: TRBV5-1; cdr3_aa: CASSLDSPSTDTQYF
v_call: TRBV6-1; cdr3_aa: CASSAFRGYDSGNTIYF
v_call: TRBV6-5; cdr3_aa: CASRIRDGNQPQNF
v_call: TRBV10-3; cdr3_aa: CAISDVRGETQYF
v_call: TRBV4-1; cdr3_aa: CASSERLAGATDTQYF
v_call: TRBV9; cdr3_aa: CASSRDRGLESPLHF
v_call: TRBV6-5; cdr3_aa: CASTGQGLIEQYF
v_call: TRBV9; cdr3_aa: CASSVYAGSGGDTQYF
v_call: TRBV2; cdr3_aa: CASSEGQVEETQYF
v_call: TRBV28; cdr3_aa: CGSGGLAGHPNTGELFF
v_call: TRBV10-3; cdr3_aa: CAITPGGRVPYEQYF
v_call: TRBV7-9; cdr3_aa: CASSLDNPHQPQHF
v_call: TRBV27; cdr3_aa: CASSSGLAGGNYEQYF
v_call: TRBV5-1; cdr3_aa: CASSLLAGGTDTQYF
v_call: TRBV7-6; cdr3_aa: CASSLSSSGNTIYF
v_call: TRBV7-2; cdr3_aa: CASSARGSTDTQYF
v_call: TRBV2; cdr3_aa: CASSGGVYHSETQYF
v_call: TRBV28; cdr3_aa: CASSPGTGRATEAFF
v_call: TRBV30; cdr3_aa: CAWGPTDTQYF